This TCR beta chain was sequenced for a study of blood T cell repertoires in COVID-19. Study details: PBMCs, B-cell-depleted T cells, or T cells were the source of the cDNA or gDNA that made up the material.

Germline V gene lookup returns CDR1 SGHTA and CDR2 FQGNSA. The CDR3 extends over 15 amino acids. Trimming removed 1 base from V and 8 bases from J, with 12 bases in between. Original processing notes: Amplifying reference gene primers gave estimates of nucleated cell counts. Profiling relied on immunoSEQ multiplex PCR, and the TCRdb table lists in-frame clones only, not all of them. The DNA was the basis for D and trimming; V, J and clone size are from that table. This table holds some 350,000 clones, around 90% found once. Clinical histories supplied by participants themselves formed the basis of cohort assignment. Before being deemed recovered, Cohort 3 donors had two negative PCRs, clearance, or symptom resolution.

The specimen sequenced was PBMCs or T cells enriched from blood (not recorded which). The chain is built from TRBV7-2 and TRBJ1-6, with a possible D match to TRBD1 (6 bases). The sequence was collected from a man under 40 who had recovered from COVID-19. In nucleotides, the CDR3 is TGTGCCAGCAGCTTAGGATCGAGGGGGTATTCACCCCTCCACTTT. It codes for CASSLGSRGYSPLHF.